This T cell receptor (beta chain) was documented in a study of blood T cell repertoires in COVID-19. The overall study: The United States, Italy and Spain provided the acute and convalescent COVID-19 samples.

As processed by the authors: How many nucleated cells were present was estimated from reference gene primer amplification. The data were produced by immunoSEQ multiplex PCR, yet TCRdb's version contains in-frame clones alone and is incomplete. The V and J calls and clone size were taken over from that table, and D and trimming were inferred from the DNA. The sample records about 170,000 clones, 80% to 90% being singletons. The CDR3 loop spans 15 amino acids. Specimen: peripheral blood. This clonotype was sampled from a man aged 35 to 55 who had recovered from COVID-19. V gene TRBV21-1 combines with J gene TRBJ1-6; the D call in the table, TRBD1, was not verified against the DNA. TRBV21-1 is labeled a pseudogene. CDR3 coding DNA: TGTGCCAGCAGGGCCCAGAAGACATATAATTCACCCCTCCACTTT. It encodes CASRAQKTYNSPLHF.